The rows below give T cell receptor beta chains drawn from one sample of a study of blood T cell repertoires in COVID-19. Measured with immunoSEQ multiplex PCR; TCRdb has only the in-frame clones, and not every one. The table records approximately 210,000 clones, 80% to 90% of them present only once. The sequencing sample was made of peripheral blood. Every receptor here comes from an elderly woman with COVID-19, enrolled during active disease. Both conserved end residues are part of each CDR3. The order of the fields is clone size, V gene, D gene, J gene, CDR3 protein, CDR3 DNA. The D gene is left open where the match is weak. Some rows mark clone size as missing; the rest say once, few, many or name a class of expanded clone.

-,TRBV28,-,TRBJ2-5,CASSGEWETQYF,TGTGCCAGCTCGGGGGAATGGGAGACCCAGTACTTC
once,TRBV12-3/TRBV12-4,-,TRBJ1-2,CASSLRGLYGYTF,TGTGCCAGCAGTTTAAGAGGGTTGTATGGCTACACCTTC
-,TRBV11-2,TRBD1,TRBJ2-5,CASSQGQGPQETQYF,TGTGCCAGCAGCCAAGGACAGGGACCCCAAGAGACCCAGTACTTC
-,TRBV5-1,-,TRBJ1-2,CASSLDFGNYGYTF,TGCGCCAGCAGCTTGGATTTCGGTAACTATGGCTACACCTTC
-,TRBV6-5,TRBD2,TRBJ2-1,CASSPGLADYNEQFF,TGTGCCAGCAGTCCCGGACTAGCAGACTACAATGAGCAGTTCTTC
-,TRBV24-1,-,TRBJ1-4,CATSDRQGSGEKLFF,TGTGCCACCAGTGATCGGCAGGGGAGTGGTGAAAAACTGTTTTTT
-,TRBV7-6,-,TRBJ2-3,CASSLSGTSTDTQYF,TGTGCCAGCAGCTTATCGGGGACTAGCACAGATACGCAGTATTTT
-,TRBV28,TRBD1,TRBJ1-4,CASSSPGQGQEKLFF,TGTGCCAGCAGTTCCCCGGGACAGGGGCAGGAAAAACTGTTTTTT
-,TRBV27,TRBD2,TRBJ2-5,CASGGLAGRETQYF,TGTGCCAGCGGGGGCCTAGCGGGGAGGGAGACCCAGTACTTC
-,TRBV7-2,-,TRBJ1-3,CASSSDINSGNTIYF,TGTGCCAGCAGCTCGGACATAAACTCTGGAAACACCATATATTTT
-,TRBV19,TRBD1,TRBJ1-2,CASRGRDRGLEGYGYTF,TGTGCCAGTAGGGGCCGTGACAGGGGGTTAGAAGGCTATGGCTACACCTTC
-,TRBV5-1,TRBD1,TRBJ2-1,CASSFDRGLSNEQFF,TGCGCCAGCAGCTTTGACAGGGGGCTTAGCAATGAGCAGTTCTTC
once,TRBV9,-,TRBJ1-2,CASSTGQSAAIRGYTF,TGTGCCAGCAGCACTGGACAGTCGGCCGCCATCCGGGGCTACACCTTC
-,TRBV7-9,TRBD1,TRBJ1-1,CASSFLGRGNMNTEAFF,TGTGCCAGCAGCTTCCTTGGCAGGGGGAATATGAACACTGAAGCTTTCTTT
-,TRBV27,TRBD2,TRBJ2-7,CASSSGRSSYEQYF,TGTGCCAGCAGTTCCGGGAGGAGCTCCTACGAGCAGTACTTC
-,TRBV12-3/TRBV12-4,TRBD1,TRBJ2-7,CASSPGQGIGQYF,TGTGCCAGCAGCCCAGGACAGGGAATCGGGCAGTACTTC
-,TRBV28,-,TRBJ1-1,CASSHSQQIEAFF,TGTGCCAGCAGCCACAGTCAACAGATTGAAGCTTTCTTT
-,TRBV27,-,TRBJ2-1,CASSLLRGGEQFF,TGTGCCAGCAGTTTATTGAGGGGGGGAGAGCAGTTCTTC
-,TRBV5-6,-,TRBJ1-3,CASSLRVFSGNTIYF,TGTGCCAGCAGCCTCAGGGTCTTCTCTGGAAACACCATATATTTT
-,TRBV7-2,TRBD2,TRBJ2-3,CASSLPLRPAGGDTQYF,TGTGCCAGCAGCCTGCCCCTCCGTCCAGCGGGGGGAGATACGCAGTATTTT
once,TRBV2,TRBD1,TRBJ1-1,CASRLTGDTEAFF,TGTGCCAGCAGGTTGACAGGGGACACTGAAGCTTTCTTT
-,TRBV5-1,-,TRBJ2-4,CASSLDTPTQNIQYF,TGCGCCAGCAGCTTGGACACGCCAACCCAAAACATTCAGTACTTC
once,TRBV7-3,TRBD2,TRBJ2-4,CASSSSGGVGNIQYF,TGTGCCAGCAGCTCCTCTGGGGGGGTCGGAAACATTCAGTACTTC
-,TRBV15,-,TRBJ2-3,CATSRVFKGGGQTDTQYF,TGTGCCACCAGCAGAGTCTTCAAAGGGGGGGGGCAGACAGATACGCAGTATTTT
-,TRBV5-6,-,TRBJ1-1,CASRTGGLSDFF,TGTGCCAGCCGGACCGGGGGGTTATCTGATTTCTTT
-,TRBV6-2/TRBV6-3,TRBD2,TRBJ2-7,CASSYSPPAGEFYEQYF,TGTGCCAGCAGTTACAGTCCTCCCGCGGGGGAGTTCTACGAGCAGTACTTC
-,TRBV5-1,-,TRBJ1-1,CASSLTGNTEAFF,TGCGCCAGCAGCTTGACGGGTAACACTGAAGCTTTCTTT
-,TRBV3-1/TRBV3-2,-,TRBJ2-3,CASSQVVGGSDTQYF,TGTGCCAGCAGCCAAGTGGTGGGGGGTTCAGATACGCAGTATTTT
-,TRBV11-2,TRBD1,TRBJ2-3,CASSGGQGGTDTQYF,TGTGCCAGCAGCGGAGGACAGGGCGGCACAGATACGCAGTATTTT
-,TRBV7-8,TRBD1,TRBJ1-5,CASSFGRGLPQHF,TGTGCCAGCAGCTTTGGCAGGGGGTTGCCCCAGCATTTT
once,TRBV5-6,-,TRBJ1-1,CASSFRGVTGATEAFF,TGTGCCAGCAGCTTTAGGGGAGTGACGGGAGCCACTGAAGCTTTCTTT
-,TRBV19,-,TRBJ1-5,CAKEPRSGDQPQHF,TGTGCCAAAGAGCCCCGATCAGGGGATCAGCCCCAGCATTTT
-,TRBV6-2/TRBV6-3,-,TRBJ2-7,CASSYPTGTPGSYEQYF,TGTGCCAGCAGTTACCCCACGGGGACACCTGGCTCCTACGAGCAGTACTTC
-,TRBV18,-,TRBJ2-7,CASSPAGQSSYEQYF,TGTGCCAGCTCACCCGCGGGACAGAGCTCCTACGAGCAGTACTTC
-,TRBV19,-,TRBJ2-4,CASSIGSVSGKNIQYF,TGTGCCAGTAGTATAGGTTCGGTAAGCGGCAAAAACATTCAGTACTTC
-,TRBV10-3,TRBD2,TRBJ2-5,CAISESRTSKETQYF,TGTGCCATCAGTGAGTCGAGGACTAGTAAAGAGACCCAGTACTTC
-,TRBV2,-,TRBJ1-1,CASKRDGTEAFF,TGTGCCAGCAAGCGGGACGGCACTGAAGCTTTCTTT
few,TRBV28,-,TRBJ2-3,CASSFGTPPPNTQYF,TGTGCCAGCAGTTTTGGGACACCTCCTCCAAATACGCAGTATTTT
few,TRBV30,-,TRBJ1-4,CAWSEGSSRKLFF,TGTGCCTGGAGCGAGGGCTCTTCCAGAAAACTGTTTTTT
-,TRBV6-5,TRBD1,TRBJ1-1,CASSYGRLQGSTEAFF,TGTGCCAGCAGTTACGGTAGATTACAGGGGTCCACTGAAGCTTTCTTT
few,TRBV7-9,TRBD1,TRBJ1-2,CASSPGTGPGYTF,TGTGCCAGCAGCCCGGGGACAGGGCCGGGCTACACCTTC
few,TRBV10-3,-,TRBJ2-2,CAISESGGNTGELFF,TGTGCCATCAGTGAGAGTGGAGGGAACACCGGGGAGCTGTTTTTT